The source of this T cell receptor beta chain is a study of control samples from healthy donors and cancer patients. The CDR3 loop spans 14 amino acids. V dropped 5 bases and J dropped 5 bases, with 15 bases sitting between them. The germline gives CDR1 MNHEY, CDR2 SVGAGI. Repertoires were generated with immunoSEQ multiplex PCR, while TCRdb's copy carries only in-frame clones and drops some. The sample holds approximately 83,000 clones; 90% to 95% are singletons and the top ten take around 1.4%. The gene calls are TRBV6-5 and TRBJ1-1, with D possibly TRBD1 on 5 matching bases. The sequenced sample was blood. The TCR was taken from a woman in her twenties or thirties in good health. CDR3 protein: CASSNQGVGTEAFF. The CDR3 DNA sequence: TGTGCCAGCAGTAATCAAGGGGTGGGGACTGAAGCTTTCTTT.